This T cell receptor beta chain was identified in a study of cytomegalovirus exposure and HLA in healthy donors. Worth noting for this clone: Other nucleotide sequences from this sample produce the same CDR3.

The CDR3 has 13 residues. V was trimmed by 5 bases and J by 5 bases, leaving 12 bases between them. Germline-derived CDR1 and CDR2 are LNHDA and SQIVND (reference sequence). Repertoires were generated with immunoSEQ multiplex PCR, while TCRdb's copy carries only in-frame clones and drops some. The repertoire has roughly 250,000 clones, around 91% of them found once; the top ten carry less than 0.4%. The clonotype comes from a young woman in good health and CMV-seronegative. The sample consisted of PBMCs. The V gene is TRBV19, the J gene TRBJ1-1; D is perhaps TRBD1 (6 bases). For the CDR3, the DNA is TGTGCCAGTAGTCAGGGGCGTGGGACTGAAGCTTTCTTT. As protein: CASSQGRGTEAFF. Using reference TRBV19 and TRBJ1-1 for the parts outside the CDR3, the full variable domain is DGGITQSPKYLFRKEGQNVTLSCEQNLNHDAMYWYRQDPGQGLRLIYYSQIVNDFQKGDIAEGYSVSREKKESFPLTVTSAQKNPTAFYLCASSQGRGTEAFFGQGTRLTVV.